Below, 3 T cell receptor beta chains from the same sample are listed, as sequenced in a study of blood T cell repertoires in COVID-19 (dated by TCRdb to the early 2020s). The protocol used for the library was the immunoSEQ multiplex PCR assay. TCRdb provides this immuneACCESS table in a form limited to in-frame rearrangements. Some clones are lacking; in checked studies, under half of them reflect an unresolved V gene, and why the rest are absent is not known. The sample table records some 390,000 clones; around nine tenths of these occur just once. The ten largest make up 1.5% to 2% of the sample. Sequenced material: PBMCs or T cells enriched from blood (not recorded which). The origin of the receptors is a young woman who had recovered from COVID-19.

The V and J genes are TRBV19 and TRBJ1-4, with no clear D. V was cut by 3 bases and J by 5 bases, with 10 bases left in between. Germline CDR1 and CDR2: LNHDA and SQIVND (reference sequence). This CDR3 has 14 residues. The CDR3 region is CASSMAGSNEKLFF. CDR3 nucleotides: TGTGCCAGTAGTATGGCGGGCTCAAATGAAAAACTGTTTTTT.

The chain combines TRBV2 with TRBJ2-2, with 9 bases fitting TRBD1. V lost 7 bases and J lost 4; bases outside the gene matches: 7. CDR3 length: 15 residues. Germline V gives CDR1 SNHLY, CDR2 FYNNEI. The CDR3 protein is CASTDGTGSTGELFF. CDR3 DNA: TGTGCCAGCACTGACGGGACAGGGAGCACCGGGGAGCTGTTTTTT.

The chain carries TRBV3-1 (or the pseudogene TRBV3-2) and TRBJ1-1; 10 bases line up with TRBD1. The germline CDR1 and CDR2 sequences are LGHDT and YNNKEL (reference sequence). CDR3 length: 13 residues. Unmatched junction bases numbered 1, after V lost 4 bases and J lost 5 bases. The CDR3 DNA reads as TGTGCCAGCAGCCGGGACAGGGGTACTGAAGCTTTCTTT. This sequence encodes CASSRDRGTEAFF.